A selection of T cell receptor beta chains follows, all from one sample in a study of T-cell memory formation after mild COVID-19. TCRdb re-derived calls from the 5' RACE reads in MiXCR, one entry per CDR3 protein. Of 250,000 to 350,000 distinct CDR3 sequences in the sample, just under 20% were seen once. Sequencing was performed on PBMCs or a T cell subset sorted from them (not recorded which). Receptors originate from a man between 18 and 29 years old who had mild COVID-19 (a few samples of this study predate the infection). Cell type and time point are not known. Each CDR3 is given without its conserved first and last residue. A clone size is listed for some rows: how often the clone was seen (once, few, many), or a class if it is expanded.

abundance	v_gene	CDR3aa
many	TRBV24-1	ATSQGTEAF
.	TRBV28	ASSLGHRREQY
.	TRBV4-3	ASSQDRAGGGNEQF
few	TRBV6-6	ASSYEGNQPQH
many	TRBV7-9	ASSLAHQETQY
.	TRBV6-5	ASSYGRGPYNEQF
few	TRBV5-1	ASSFETSTDTQY
.	TRBV29-1	SVWHRGTEAF
many	TRBV12-3/TRBV12-4	ASSLYSGETQY
.	TRBV5-5	ASADGNNSPLH
few	TRBV6-6	ASSYSMGARGYT
.	TRBV20-1	SARRGIDYGYT
.	TRBV20-1	SAIRDGNQPQH
few	TRBV2	ASIGNSPLH
.	TRBV9	ASSVGDMNTEAF
few	TRBV29-1	SVGFRVNTEAF
few	TRBV15	ATSRGKNTDTQY
few	TRBV7-3	ASSAGYRQETQY
few	TRBV14	ASSNEPGLQETQY
few	TRBV12-3/TRBV12-4	ASSAGQGKY
few	TRBV29-1	SVDGWRGSYEQY
.	TRBV10-3	AISEGWQETQY
.	TRBV30	AWSVREPDTQY
few	TRBV7-2	ASGWDSVDNSPLH
few	TRBV7-8	ASSTERVGNTEAF
.	TRBV4-1	ASSLSENTEAL
.	TRBV7-2	ASSFTGDDTQY
.	TRBV29-1	SVEVLEDNYGYT
many	TRBV12-3/TRBV12-4	ASSLQGTMFVAGELF
.	TRBV4-3	ASSQDWGSYQPQH
many	TRBV11-2	ASSLEFGKMNTEAF
.	TRBV9	ASSLWGPSGGYT
.	TRBV12-3/TRBV12-4	ASNLRVLGLAGLTNTGELF
.	TRBV12-3/TRBV12-4	ASSPLARQTQY
few	TRBV4-1	ASSQDPGFEQY
few	TRBV18	ASSPDRAKNIQY
few	TRBV29-1	SVGEVSTEAF
few	TRBV19	ASSRWAGGTEAF
.	TRBV25-1	ASSSRDRSSYNEQF
.	TRBV5-1	ASSLGRSGNEQF
few	TRBV5-1	ASRDPGGTEAF